Listed here are 29 T cell receptor beta chains from one sample, sequenced in a study of Tregs in tolerant kidney transplant recipients. TCRdb's table, derived via immunoSEQ multiplex PCR, lists solely in-frame clones and lacks some. The sample yields 85,000 to 100,000 clones, over 85% seen once. The specimen comprised CD4+ T cells from blood, sampled before the transplant. These receptors were taken from a human donor who received a combined kidney and bone marrow transplant.

The J gene is TRBJ1-1, the V gene TRBV25-1, with D possibly being TRBD1 (5 bases). Germline V gene sequence: CDR1 MGHDK, CDR2 SYGVNS. The CDR3 is 15 residues long. V was clipped by 1 base and J by 3 bases, with 12 bases between them. CDR3 loop: CASSEWGESYTEAFF. The CDR3 DNA sequence: TGTGCCAGCAGTGAATGGGGGGAATCGTACACTGAAGCTTTCTTT.

CDR3 DNA: TGTGCCAGCAGTCACGACAGCTACAATCAGCCCCAGCATTTT. Its protein product is CASSHDSYNQPQHF. The V and J genes are TRBV11-2 and TRBJ1-5; D is perhaps TRBD1 (5 bases). Germline V gene data show CDR1 as SGHAT and CDR2 as FQNNGV. The CDR3 consists of 14 residues. With 6 bases removed from V and 3 bases from J, the gap between germline ends came to 12 bases.

This rearrangement joins TRBV5-4 to TRBJ2-7, with D possibly TRBD2 on 5 matching bases. V lost 0 bases and J lost 2, with 15 bases in between. The CDR3 contains 16 residues. The germline V gene has CDR1 SGHNT and CDR2 YYREEE (reference sequence). The CDR3 DNA reads TGTGCCAGCAGCTTGGCTCGGGCTAGCCCACCCTACGAGCAGTACTTC. This translates into CASSLARASPPYEQYF.

Here the CDR3 DNA reads TGTGCCAGCAGCTCGACAGGGGGCGTATATGGGGCCAACGTCCTGACTTTC. Translation: CASSSTGGVYGANVLTF. The chain recombines TRBV7-3 with TRBJ2-6; 10 bases line up with TRBD1. V lost 4 bases and J lost 3; bases outside the gene matches: 6. Germline V CDR1 and CDR2: SGHTA, FQGTGA. The CDR3 loop spans 17 amino acids.

J is TRBJ1-1 and V is TRBV19, with D perhaps TRBD1 (5 bases). V was clipped by 3 bases and J by 3 bases, with 20 bases between them. This CDR3 has 17 residues. Germline CDR1 reads LNHDA; CDR2 reads SQIVND (reference sequence). DNA for the CDR3: TGTGCCAGTAGTATCCCGGGACTTGGCATAAAACACACTGAAGCTTTCTTT. It encodes CASSIPGLGIKHTEAFF.

This clone was detected once. The chain couples TRBV6-1 to TRBJ2-1; the match to TRBD2 covers 9 bases. The germline gives CDR1 MNHNS, CDR2 SASEGT. The CDR3 spans 15 residues. V was clipped by 0 bases and J by 6 bases; unmatched bases: 3. CDR3 sequence reads: CASSEARTSVNEQFF. The CDR3 DNA reads as TGTGCCAGCAGTGAAGCGAGGACTAGCGTCAATGAGCAGTTCTTC.

The V call is TRBV6-1, the J call TRBJ1-2; D perhaps matches TRBD1 (5 bases). This CDR3 region has 14 residues. V lost 6 bases and J 4 bases, leaving 15 bases between the germline ends. Germline V gene lookup returns CDR1 MNHNS and CDR2 SASEGT. CDR3 nucleotides: TGTGCCAGCAGCGCGTCTGGGGGGGGCTATGGCTACACCTTC. Translation gives CASSASGGGYGYTF.

This clone was counted at least ten times. The chain has TRBV7-2 and TRBJ1-2; D is possibly TRBD1 (5 bases). The CDR3 length is 13 residues. The germline V gene encodes CDR1 SGHTA and CDR2 FQGNSA. V lost 4 bases and J 7 bases, leaving 13 bases between the germline ends. The CDR3 here is CASSYEAGPGYTF. In DNA form, the CDR3 reads TGTGCCAGCAGCTACGAGGCAGGGCCTGGCTACACCTTC. The variable domain in full, with the rest retrieved from reference TRBV7-2 and TRBJ1-2, is GAGVSQSPSNKVTEKGKDVELRCDPISGHTALYWYRQSLGQGLEFLIYFQGNSAPDKSGLPSDRFSAERTGGSVSTLTIQRTQQEDSAVYLCASSYEAGPGYTFGSGTRLTVV.

The chain recombines TRBV20-1 with TRBJ2-3; D not certain. The CDR3 covers 11 residues. Trimming left V 1 base short and J 7 bases short, with 6 bases between. Germline loops: CDR1 DFQATT, CDR2 SNEGSKA (reference sequence). The CDR3 nucleotides read TGCAGTGCTAGAGCACTTCATACGCAGTATTTT. It translates to CSARALHTQYF.

The chain combines TRBV4-3 with TRBJ1-3; 7 positions match TRBD1. Germline-derived CDR1 and CDR2 are LGHNA and YSLEER. The V and J ends lost 1 base and 4 bases, in that order; junction bases with no gene match: 10. This CDR3 has 17 residues. CDR3 region: CASSQAIGRGSGNTIYF. DNA for the CDR3: TGCGCCAGCAGCCAAGCAATAGGCAGGGGGTCAGGAAACACCATATATTTT.

This clone was detected once. The J gene is TRBJ2-7, the V gene TRBV4-1; 10 bases are a match to TRBD2. CDR3 length: 16 amino acids. Per germline, CDR1 MGHRA and CDR2 YSYEKL. The V and J ends lost 0 bases and 4 bases, in that order; junction bases with no gene match: 6. CDR3 amino acids: CASSQDTLAGQYEQYF. As DNA, the CDR3 is TGCGCCAGCAGCCAAGATACACTAGCGGGACAATACGAGCAGTACTTC.

CDR3 coding DNA: TGTGCCAGTACGAGCTTACTCTCTGGAAACACCATATATTTT. This sequence encodes CASTSLLSGNTIYF. The chain joins TRBV19 to TRBJ1-3; D remains ambiguous. The CDR3 length is 14 residues. Trimming pared 7 bases from V and 0 bases from J, leaving 10 bases between. Germline assignment: CDR1 LNHDA and CDR2 SQIVND (reference sequence).

The V and J genes are TRBV9 and TRBJ2-1; 8 positions agree with TRBD2. With V trimmed by 3 bases and J by 4 bases, 3 bases remained unmatched. CDR3 length: 14 residues. CDR1 and CDR2 (germline): SGDLS, YYNGEE. The CDR3 loop reads CASSGAGAYNEQFF. As DNA, the CDR3 is TGTGCCAGCAGCGGAGCGGGGGCTTACAATGAGCAGTTCTTC.

In nucleotides, the CDR3 is TGTGCCAGCAGCCTAAGACAGGGGGTGAGCTACACCTTC. As protein: CASSLRQGVSYTF. This chain joins TRBV7-2 and TRBJ1-2, with 9 bases lining up with TRBD1. J was trimmed by 9 bases and V by 5 bases; bases with no gene match: 7. Germline V gene lookup returns CDR1 SGHTA and CDR2 FQGNSA. The CDR3 length is 13 residues.

V and J are TRBV5-8 and TRBJ1-5, with 8 bases aligning to TRBD1. The germline gives CDR1 SGHTS, CDR2 YDEGEE. CDR3 length: 14 residues. V shed 4 bases, J shed 9 bases, and the junction held 9 bases outside the gene matches. The DNA of the CDR3 is TGTGCCAGCAGCCACGACAGGGGAAGTAGGCCCCAGCATTTT. This sequence encodes CASSHDRGSRPQHF.

The J gene is TRBJ2-3, the V gene TRBV19; tentatively, D is TRBD2 (6 bases). The CDR3 totals 15 residues. Germline CDR1 and CDR2: LNHDA and SQIVND (reference sequence). Deletions cut 3 bases from V and 1 base from J, with 11 bases between. The chain's CDR3 is CASSMGGGGTDTQYF. The CDR3 DNA follows: TGTGCCAGTAGTATGGGGGGAGGAGGCACAGATACGCAGTATTTT.

In its sample, this clone was seen once. This chain uses TRBV11-3 with TRBJ2-1, with D perhaps matching TRBD1 (6 bases). Germline loops: CDR1 SGHNT, CDR2 YENEEA. Trimming removed 5 bases from V and 4 bases from J, with 12 bases in between. The CDR3 has 14 residues. The CDR3 loop reads CASSLMQGYNEQFF. The DNA of the CDR3 is TGTGCCAGCAGCCTCATGCAGGGGTACAATGAGCAGTTCTTC.

The rearrangement joins TRBV29-1 to TRBJ2-7, with 7 positions matching TRBD2. Germline trimming cut 4 bases from V and 2 bases from J; bases unmatched to any gene: 8. The length of the CDR3 is 14 residues. The germline gives CDR1 SQVTM, CDR2 ANQGSEA. In DNA, the CDR3 is TGCAGCGTTGCTAGCGGACTCCTCACCTACGAGCAGTACTTC. Translated, it gives CSVASGLLTYEQYF.

With regard to this clone: A read error may account for a junction end that differs from germline. The same CDR3 can be traced to other DNA sequences in this sample. The gene calls are TRBV6-5 and TRBJ1-6; 7 bases map to TRBD1. Germline assignment: CDR1 MNHEY and CDR2 SVGAGI. This CDR3 is built from 14 residues. CDR3 region: CASTTGVYNSPLHF. The CDR3 coding sequence is TGTGCCAGCACAACAGGGGTTTATAATTCCCCCCTCCACTTT.

The rearrangement uses TRBV11-3 and TRBJ2-6; 7 bases map to TRBD1. The better agreement between TRBJ2-4 and the DNA end casts doubt on the J call. Germline V lookup: CDR1 SGHNT, CDR2 YENEEA. The CDR3 contains 14 residues. The CDR3 nucleotides read TGTGCCAGCAGCTTAAACAGGGGCAAAAACATTCAGTACTTC. Its translation: CASSLNRGKNIQYF.

The rearrangement uses TRBV7-3 and TRBJ2-3; 8 bases align to TRBD2. CDR1 SGHTA and CDR2 FQGTGA come from the germline V gene. V shed 5 bases, J shed 2 bases, and the junction held 9 bases outside the gene matches. This CDR3 spans 16 amino acids. The CDR3 reads CASSPHRSGDTDTQYF. CDR3 nucleotides: TGTGCCAGCAGCCCCCATCGTAGCGGGGACACAGATACGCAGTATTTT.

V is TRBV7-6 and J is TRBJ1-3; 7 bases fit TRBD1. The CDR3 is made up of 16 amino acids. Trimming at V came to 6 bases and at J to 1 base, leaving 9 bases not matched to a gene. The germline V gene encodes CDR1 SGHVS and CDR2 FNYEAQ. In DNA, the CDR3 is TGTGCCAGCAGGGCTACAGGGGCTACTTCTGGAAACACCATATATTTT. Encoded protein: CASRATGATSGNTIYF.

This clone has only one observation. The chain combines TRBV7-9 with TRBJ2-7, with 8 bases that match TRBD2. Germline values: CDR1 SEHNR, CDR2 FQNEAQ (reference sequence). The CDR3 is 14 amino acids. Losses at the gene ends were 3 bases for V and 4 bases for J; bases not matched to a gene: 5. The chain's CDR3 is CASSFTGGPYEQYF. CDR3 in DNA: TGTGCCAGCAGCTTTACGGGAGGGCCGTACGAGCAGTACTTC.

J is TRBJ2-7 and V is TRBV5-1, with 9 bases aligning to TRBD1. Trimming removed 0 bases from V and 4 bases from J; junction bases left unmatched: 5. This CDR3 comprises 15 residues. The germline V gene encodes CDR1 SGHRS and CDR2 YFSETQ. Here the CDR3 reads CASSLETGGGYEQYF. The DNA for the CDR3 is TGCGCCAGCAGCTTGGAGACAGGGGGAGGATACGAGCAGTACTTC.

This rearrangement joins TRBV10-3 to TRBJ2-1; a possible D gene is TRBD2 (6 bases). The CDR3 is made up of 13 amino acids. The germline gives CDR1 ENHRY, CDR2 SYGVKD. Trimming pared 10 bases from V and 2 bases from J, leaving 12 bases between. Here the CDR3 reads CATSGSTYNEQFF. CDR3 nucleotides: TGTGCCACCAGCGGGTCAACCTACAATGAGCAGTTCTTC.

This clone was detected only once. The CDR3 reads CASSLSLGRTVYEQYF. The CDR3 DNA is TGTGCCAGCAGCTTAAGCCTCGGAAGGACAGTCTACGAGCAGTACTTC. The chain uses TRBV7-9 and TRBJ2-7, with D perhaps matching TRBD1 (6 bases). The CDR3 runs to 16 residues. Trimming left V 2 bases short and J 3 bases short, with 17 bases between. CDR1 and CDR2 from the germline V gene are SEHNR and FQNEAQ (reference sequence).

J is TRBJ2-7 and V is TRBV2; no firm D call. Trimming removed 4 bases at V and 0 bases at J, with 4 bases between. Per germline, CDR1 SNHLY and CDR2 FYNNEI. There are 12 residues in the CDR3. The CDR3 sequence: CASSASSYEQYF. The DNA for the CDR3 is TGTGCCAGCAGTGCGAGCTCCTACGAGCAGTACTTC.

The gene calls are TRBV7-2 and TRBJ1-1, with D perhaps TRBD1 (5 bases). Looked up from germline, CDR1 is SGHTA and CDR2 is FQGNSA. The CDR3 has 14 amino acids. Trimming took off 5 bases at V and 5 bases at J, with 15 bases between the two ends. The CDR3, as DNA: TGTGCCAGCAGCCCTATTGGGGGGGAGACTGAAGCTTTCTTT. Its translation: CASSPIGGETEAFF.

This clone was found a few times. The rearrangement links TRBV11-3 to TRBJ1-5, with 8 bases matching TRBD1. In germline, CDR1 is SGHNT, CDR2 YENEEA. The CDR3 runs to 13 residues. Germline trimming cut 5 bases from V and 6 bases from J; bases unmatched to any gene: 3. The CDR3 is CASSATGGQPQHF. In DNA, the CDR3 is TGTGCCAGCAGCGCTACAGGGGGTCAGCCCCAGCATTTT.